These T cell receptor beta chains were read from a single sample in a study of blood T cells in healthy people across ages. MiXCR, run by TCRdb on the 5' RACE reads, gives a single entry per CDR3 protein. The sample carries about 1.6 million distinct CDR3 sequences, 30% to 35% recorded once. The sample taken for sequencing was blood. Receptors originate from a woman younger than 45 in good health. The CDR3 runs from the conserved cysteine through the conserved F or W. Fields, in order: clone size, V gene, J gene, D gene, CDR3 DNA, CDR3 protein. A D gene is named only where the DNA matches it firmly. Size is omitted from some rows. Given values are once, few, many or a class for expanded clones.

>-|TRBV28|TRBJ2-5|-
TGTGCCAGCAGTTTAACCCCGGGGCGAGGGACCCAGTACTTC
CASSLTPGRGTQYF
>many|TRBV4-2|TRBJ2-7|TRBD1
TGTGCCAGCAGCCCCGGGGGGACAGGGGCCTACGAGCAGTACTTC
CASSPGGTGAYEQYF
>-|TRBV5-1|TRBJ2-3|-
TGCGCCAGCAGCTTGGAAGCGAATCGGGGCACAGATACGCAGTATTTT
CASSLEANRGTDTQYF
>few|TRBV3-1|TRBJ2-7|-
TGTGCCAGCAGCCCATGGGAAAACCCGGACAACGAGCAGTACTTC
CASSPWENPDNEQYF
>-|TRBV12-3/TRBV12-4|TRBJ2-7|TRBD1
TGTGCCAGCGGTCCGGGGACAGGGAACCCCTACGAGCAGTACTTC
CASGPGTGNPYEQYF
>few|TRBV14|TRBJ2-7|-
TGTGCCAGCAGCCAAGGGGCCAGGGTAAGCGAGCAGTACTTC
CASSQGARVSEQYF
>many|TRBV5-1|TRBJ1-4|-
TGTGCCAGCAGTTTGGGCCAGGGGTCTGAAAAACTGTTTTTT
CASSLGQGSEKLFF
>-|TRBV7-2|TRBJ2-1|-
TGTGCCAGCAGCTTAGACGGGGTATCCTACAATGAGCAGTTCTTC
CASSLDGVSYNEQFF
>-|TRBV7-9|TRBJ2-1|-
TGTGCCAGCAGCTTTTTGGCGCCCAATGAGCAGTTCTTC
CASSFLAPNEQFF
>-|TRBV9|TRBJ2-3|TRBD1
TGTGCCAGCAGCGTAGCAGGACAGGGTTTAGATACGCAGTATTTT
CASSVAGQGLDTQYF
>few|TRBV12-3/TRBV12-4|TRBJ2-1|TRBD1
TGTGCCAGCAGTTTTAGGGACAGGGTTGATGAGCAGTTCTTC
CASSFRDRVDEQFF
>-|TRBV28|TRBJ2-7|TRBD2
TGTGCCAGCAGTTCGTACTACGGGACTATCAGGGACTCCTCCTACGAGCAGTACTTC
CASSSYYGTIRDSSYEQYF
>few|TRBV12-3/TRBV12-4|TRBJ2-5|-
TGTGCCAGCAGTATCCGGACTAAGCGCTATCAAGAGACCCAGTACTTC
CASSIRTKRYQETQYF
>few|TRBV14|TRBJ1-2|TRBD1
TGTGCCATCCAGCTAGGGGGCGGCTATGGCTACACCTTC
CAIQLGGGYGYTF
>once|TRBV20-1|TRBJ2-1|-
TGCAGTCCCTACTCAGTTAGTTCGCTTGAGCAGTTCTTC
CSPYSVSSLEQFF
>many|TRBV6-6|TRBJ1-2|-
TGTGCCAGCAGTACGGACGGGGGCTACACCTTC
CASSTDGGYTF
>-|TRBV28|TRBJ2-3|-
TGTGCCAGCAGTTGGAATAGGGGGCGGGAAGATACGCAGTATTTT
CASSWNRGREDTQYF
>few|TRBV12-3/TRBV12-4|TRBJ2-3|TRBD2
TGTGCCAGCAGTTACCCCGTGGATAGCGGGGTAACAGATACGCAGTATTTT
CASSYPVDSGVTDTQYF
>many|TRBV4-1|TRBJ2-5|-
TGCGCCAGCAGCCAGACGGGGGTCCAAGAGACCCAGTACTTC
CASSQTGVQETQYF
>-|TRBV20-1|TRBJ2-1|TRBD2
TGCAGTGCTACACGACTAGCGGGTCCAGGCAATGAGCAGTTCTTC
CSATRLAGPGNEQFF
>-|TRBV12-3/TRBV12-4|TRBJ2-5|TRBD2
TGTGCCAGCAGTTTAGAGGGCTCTAGCGGACAAGAGACCCAGTACTTC
CASSLEGSSGQETQYF
>-|TRBV5-1|TRBJ2-2|TRBD2
TGCGCCAGCCGGAGCGGGGGGCAGAACACCGGGGAGCTGTTTTTT
CASRSGGQNTGELFF
>few|TRBV20-1|TRBJ1-1|-
TGCAGTGCTAGAGTCGGGGTATCTGAAGCTTTCTTT
CSARVGVSEAFF
>many|TRBV7-9|TRBJ2-7|-
TGTGCCAGCAGCGCAGGTGGGGTCCTCTACGAGCAGTACTTC
CASSAGGVLYEQYF
>few|TRBV20-1|TRBJ2-7|-
TGCAGTGCTAGGGGTGAGAGGGTCTACGAGCAGTACTTC
CSARGERVYEQYF
>-|TRBV6-1|TRBJ2-3|TRBD1
TGTGCCAGCAGCGCAGGGACAGGAGGGCCAGATACGCAGTATTTT
CASSAGTGGPDTQYF
>-|TRBV10-3|TRBJ2-1|-
TGTGCCGTCAGGCCTGGGGGGTTCGTCTCCTACAATGAGCAGTTCTTC
CAVRPGGFVSYNEQFF
>few|TRBV3-1|TRBJ2-5|TRBD2
TGTGCCAGCAGACTCGGACTAGCGGGTTACCAAGAGACCCAGTACTTC
CASRLGLAGYQETQYF
>few|TRBV5-1|TRBJ2-7|-
TGCGCCAGCAGCCCAATGACAGGGGAGGGCGAGCAGTACTTC
CASSPMTGEGEQYF
>-|TRBV27|TRBJ2-6|-
TGTGCCAGCAGTCCGGGTATTAGGCGGACCTCTGGGGCCAACGTCCTGACTTTC
CASSPGIRRTSGANVLTF